Presented here are 12 T cell receptor beta chains from one specimen sequenced in a study of CD8 T cells in Susac syndrome (dated by TCRdb to between 2019 and 2020). Library preparation was by the immunoSEQ multiplex PCR assay. RNA was extracted using the RNeasy kit, and about 0.45 to 1 ug of the RNA was reverse transcribed with random hexamers. TCRdb's own reprocessing of the public reads used fastp at Q25 and MiXCR and kept productive beta chains. Each entry merges the rows of one CDR3 protein and shows their most common DNA and genes. For this sample there are over 95,000 distinct CDR3 sequences; under 95% appear just once. Of the sample, 0.12% is held by the ten largest clones. The sequenced sample was CD8+ T cells from PBMCs. These receptor sequences come from a human donor in good health.

The chain is built from TRBV7-9 and TRBJ2-2; D call uncertain. Trimming shortened V by 5 bases and J by 1 base, and 17 bases separated the two germline ends. The CDR3 runs 17 residues. The V gene's germline CDR1 is SEHNR and CDR2 FQNEAQ (reference sequence). The CDR3 reads CASSPQDQSMNTGELFF. In nucleotides, the CDR3 is TGTGCCAGCAGCCCTCAGGACCAGTCCATGAACACCGGGGAGCTGTTTTTT.

The V gene is TRBV3-1, the J gene TRBJ1-2, with D hard to call. The V gene's germline CDR1 is LGHDT and CDR2 YNNKEL (reference sequence). V lost 0 bases and J lost 13, with 18 bases in between. The CDR3 is 14 residues long. The CDR3 loop reads CASSQDTGSALVTF. The CDR3 coding sequence is TGTGCCAGCAGCCAAGATACGGGGTCGGCCCTCGTCACCTTC.

The rearrangement joins TRBV5-1 to TRBJ2-5; D is uncertain. The CDR3 covers 14 residues. Germline CDR1 reads SGHRS; CDR2 reads YFSETQ. V was pared by 2 bases and J by 1 base, with 9 bases between. Here the CDR3 DNA reads TGCGCCAGCAGCTTAGGGAAGCCCCAAGAGACCCAGTACTTC. Translation: CASSLGKPQETQYF.

This rearrangement joins TRBV7-9 to TRBJ1-2; maybe TRBD1 (6 bases). Germline-derived CDR1 and CDR2 are SEHNR and FQNEAQ (reference sequence). The CDR3 loop spans 16 amino acids. V was shortened by 0 bases and J by 3 bases, with 14 bases between the two germline ends. The CDR3, as DNA: TGTGCCAGCAGCTTAGCCCGTGGATCAGGGGACTATGGCTACACCTTC. Its translation: CASSLARGSGDYGYTF.

This CDR3 is CASRDKRNTGELFF. The DNA for the CDR3 is TGTGCCAGCAGGGACAAGCGGAACACCGGGGAGCTGTTTTTT. The V call is TRBV2, the J call TRBJ2-2; D is possibly TRBD1 (5 bases). The CDR3 totals 14 residues. The V gene lost 6 bases and the J gene lost 1 base, with 9 bases spanning the gap. CDR1 SNHLY and CDR2 FYNNEI come from the germline V gene. Variable domain in full (rest from reference TRBV2 and TRBJ2-2): EPEVTQTPSHQVTQMGQEVILRCVPISNHLYFYWYRQILGQKVEFLVSFYNNEISEKSEIFDDQFSVERPDGSNFTLKIRSTKLEDSAMYFCASRDKRNTGELFFGEGSRLTVL.

This chain joins TRBV7-2 and TRBJ2-1; a weak D match, TRBD1 (6 bases). V lost 5 bases, J lost 7 bases, and 18 bases lay in between. Per germline, CDR1 SGHTA and CDR2 FQGNSA. The CDR3 is made up of 15 amino acids. CDR3 protein: CASSRSRTRGNEQFF. CDR3 sequence (DNA): TGTGCCAGCAGCCGGTCAAGGACGAGGGGGAATGAGCAGTTCTTC.

The CDR3 DNA reads TGTGCCAGCAGCCTCACAGGGTCCGGGGAGCTGTTTTTT. It yields the protein CASSLTGSGELFF. This chain connects TRBV6-1 to TRBJ2-2, with TRBD1 as a possible D gene (6 bases). CDR1 MNHNS and CDR2 SASEGT come from the germline V gene. V lost 6 bases and J 6 bases, leaving 11 bases between the germline ends. This CDR3 region has 13 residues.

The rearrangement links TRBV2 to TRBJ1-1, with D possibly matching TRBD1 (6 bases). This CDR3 spans 14 amino acids. Germline values: CDR1 SNHLY, CDR2 FYNNEI. Trimming pared 5 bases from V and 6 bases from J, leaving 16 bases between. CDR3 DNA: TGTGCCAGCAGTAAACAGGGAGGAACAGCTGAAGCTTTCTTT. The encoded protein is CASSKQGGTAEAFF.

The chain is built from TRBV2 and TRBJ1-1; 8 bases match TRBD1. CDR3 length: 18 amino acids. V lost 4 bases to trimming and J lost 5 bases; unmatched junction nucleotides: 18. CDR1 is SNHLY, CDR2 FYNNEI, per germline. The CDR3 spells CASSGIPRQGPTRTEAFF. The CDR3 region has the DNA TGTGCCAGCAGTGGAATCCCCAGACAGGGGCCAACGAGAACTGAAGCTTTCTTT.

The chain recombines TRBV5-1 with TRBJ1-1; unclear D gene. Germline V lookup: CDR1 SGHRS, CDR2 YFSETQ. The length of the CDR3 is 15 residues. V was trimmed by 0 bases and J by 1 base, leaving 10 bases between them. CDR3 bases: TGCGCCAGCAGCTTGGACCCTCAGCCGAACACTGAAGCTTTCTTT. Translating it yields CASSLDPQPNTEAFF.

For the CDR3, the DNA is TGTGCCAGCAGCCTAGGGGTGGGGGCCAGGTATGGCTACACCTTC. As protein: CASSLGVGARYGYTF. This rearrangement joins TRBV12-3 or TRBV12-4 to TRBJ1-2, with D tentatively TRBD1 (6 bases). The CDR3 runs to 15 residues. The V end lost 6 bases, the J end lost 5 bases, and 19 bases lay between the germline ends.

The J gene is TRBJ2-5, the V gene TRBV27; 7 bases line up with TRBD2. CDR3 length equals 14 residues. Germline V gene sequence: CDR1 MNHEY, CDR2 SMNVEV (reference sequence). The junction had 3 bases not matched to a gene; V was cut back by 3 bases and J by 2 bases. The CDR3 here is CASSLRGLQETQYF. CDR3 coding DNA: TGTGCCAGCAGTTTGAGGGGACTACAAGAGACCCAGTACTTC.